The source of this TCR beta chain is a study of a mutant IDH1 vaccine in newly diagnosed glioma. Background on the study: In weeks 1, 3, 5, 7, 11, 15, 19 and 23, patients were immunized, eight times in all. Standard pretreatment was either radiotherapy, temozolomide, or, for most, radiochemotherapy with temozolomide. Commencement of vaccination occurred 4-6 weeks following radiotherapy alone, or concurrently with temozolomide cycles.

Concerning this clone itself: The antigen is undetermined.

The CDR3 has 13 amino acids. Germline V gives CDR1 GTSNPN, CDR2 SVGIG (reference sequence). Sample time point: week 11, during vaccination. Topical imiquimod accompanied each vaccine dose, which consisted of 300 ug of mutant IDH1 20-mer peptide. The method was immunoSEQ multiplex PCR; TCRdb's version includes in-frame clones alone and lacks a portion of them. The profile shows tens of thousands of clones, about 88% of them singletons. Sequenced material: PBMCs, taken from a glioma patient whose treatment included an IDH1 peptide vaccine. The receptor was isolated from a woman aged 45-65 years with glioma. This chain uses TRBV30 with TRBJ2-5; D could derive from TRBD1 or TRBD2 (6 bases each). The tail of the sequence fits TRBJ2-7 better, so the J call may be wrong. The CDR3 here is CAWSWGATYEQYF. Written as DNA, the CDR3 is TGTGCCTGGAGTTGGGGGGCGACCTACGAGCAGTACTTC.